The present T cell receptor (beta chain) was sequenced within a study of T cells in Graves' hyperthyroidism and ophthalmopathy. About the research overall: Specimen type is peripheral blood, collected at initial diagnosis prior to any treatment. Study-level results: Ophthalmopathy was predicted by the model a median of roughly 6.6 months ahead of onset.

Amplified regions were TCR beta CDR3 sequences from RNA transcripts. Researchers ran a first-round RT-PCR on the TCR CDR3 using the HTBI primer set. TCRdb analysed the multiplex PCR reads with MiXCR anew, one entry per CDR3 protein. Of 390,000 or so distinct CDR3 sequences in the sample, roughly 14% were seen once. Each diagnosis drew on symptoms, thyroxine, TRAb, thyroid ultrasound and orbital computed tomography findings. This clonotype was seen repeatedly, ten times or more. Its target is unknown. Germline V gene sequence: CDR1 SGHTS, CDR2 YDEGEE. The CDR3 is made up of 17 amino acids. V was trimmed by 1 base and J by 4 bases, leaving 18 bases between them.

This sequence originates from a man between 18 and 29 years old with Graves' ophthalmopathy. The material sequenced was blood. This chain joins TRBV5-8 and TRBJ1-5; perhaps TRBD1 as D (5 bases). The chain's CDR3 is CASSLSLLLTENQPQHF. CDR3 nucleotide sequence: TGTGCCAGCAGCTTGTCCCTACTTTTGACAGAGAATCAGCCCCAGCATTTT.